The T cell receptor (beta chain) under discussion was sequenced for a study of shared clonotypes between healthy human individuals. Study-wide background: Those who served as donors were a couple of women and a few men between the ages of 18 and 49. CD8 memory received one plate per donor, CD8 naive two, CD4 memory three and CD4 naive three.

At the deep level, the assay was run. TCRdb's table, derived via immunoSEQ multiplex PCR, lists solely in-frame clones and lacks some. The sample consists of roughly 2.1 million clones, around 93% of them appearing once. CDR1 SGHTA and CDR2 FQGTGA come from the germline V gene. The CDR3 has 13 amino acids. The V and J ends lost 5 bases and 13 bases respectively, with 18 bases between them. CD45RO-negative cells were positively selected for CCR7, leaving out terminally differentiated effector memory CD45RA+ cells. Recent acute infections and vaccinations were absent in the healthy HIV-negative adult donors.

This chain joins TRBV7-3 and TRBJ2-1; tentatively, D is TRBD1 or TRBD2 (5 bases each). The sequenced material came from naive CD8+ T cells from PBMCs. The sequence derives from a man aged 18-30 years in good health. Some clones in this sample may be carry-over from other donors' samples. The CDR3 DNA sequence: TGTGCCAGCAGCGGGACGGCAGCGACTGAACAGTTCTTC. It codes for CASSGTAATEQFF.